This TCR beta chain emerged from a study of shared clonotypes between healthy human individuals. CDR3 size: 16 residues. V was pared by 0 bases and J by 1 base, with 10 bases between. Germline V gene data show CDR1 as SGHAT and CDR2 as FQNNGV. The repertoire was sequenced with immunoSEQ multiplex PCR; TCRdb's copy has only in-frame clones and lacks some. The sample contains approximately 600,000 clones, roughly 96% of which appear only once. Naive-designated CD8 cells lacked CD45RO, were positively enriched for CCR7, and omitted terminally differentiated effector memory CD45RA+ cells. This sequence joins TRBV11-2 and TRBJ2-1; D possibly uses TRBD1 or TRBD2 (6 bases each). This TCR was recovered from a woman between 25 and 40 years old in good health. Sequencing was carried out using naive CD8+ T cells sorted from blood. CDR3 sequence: CASSLDGGWSYNEQFF. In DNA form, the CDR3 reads TGTGCCAGCAGCTTAGACGGGGGCTGGTCCTACAATGAGCAGTTCTTC.